This TCR beta chain comes out of a study of tumor and adjacent non-tumor tissue in lung cancer (dated by TCRdb to the late 2010s). At the level of the whole study: By cancer type, the cohort comprised 12 adenocarcinoma patients, a couple of squamous cell carcinoma patients and 1 small cell lung cancer patient. Sequencing produced 130 million or so productive TCRbeta reads in total, an average of approximately 3.9 million reads per sample. For each patient, one tumor sample and one normal lung sample were taken, giving approximately 33 paired specimens that underwent TCRbeta CDR3 sequencing. Among the 15 or so patients, ages ranged from roughly 30 to 76 years, around 10 were men and 5 were women, and disease was TNM stage I to III. Bulk TCRbeta repertoires were compared between lung tumor tissue and matched distant non-tumor lung tissue obtained from around 14 lung cancer patients.

This clonotype turned up a few times. The antigen it binds to is not known. Base qualities are not recorded, but no much larger clone differs from it by a single base. Library preparation employed multiplex PCR. The run used an Illumina HiSeq 2500. TCRbeta libraries were constructed through three rounds of nested PCR with primers (Table S4) according to protocols adapted from ARM-PCR. PCR products of 200-500 bp were gel-excised and purified with the QIAquick gel extraction kit before sequencing. Processing in the source paper ran as follows. Trimmomatic was used to clean the reads, FLASH was used to merge the reads into complete CDR3 sequences, and MiTCR was used to assign the reads to V(D)J germline segments. VDJtools was used to compute clonal diversity as the inverse Simpson's index. Productive reads were defined as in-frame sequences without a premature stop codon. The public sequencing data were trimmed at Q25 with fastp and processed into clonotypes with MiXCR by TCRdb, which kept only in-frame beta chains. When rows share a CDR3 protein, they turn into one entry using the most common DNA and genes. The V and J calls, along with clone size, are taken from TCRdb and not from the paper's own processing. Within this sample are tens of thousands of distinct CDR3 sequences, with around two thirds of them counted one time only. Roughly 35% of the sample goes to the ten largest clones.

The germline V gene (reference sequence) gives CDR1 as SEHNR and CDR2 as FQNEAQ. At the junction V is shortened by 3 bases and J by 7 bases; bases outside the gene matches: 9. Inclusive of the bounding cysteine and phenylalanine, the CDR3 is 15 residues long. The read is trimmed to its CDR3 DNA, 45 bases read in frame from base 1. RNA was extracted from bulk unsorted tissue and checked for quality with a NanoDrop ND-1000 and an Agilent 2100. Distant non-tumor tissue taken more than 3 cm from the tumor edge was used as the normal lung sample. Newly diagnosed lung cancer patients without prior chemotherapy who had been admitted for thoracic surgery in China between August and November 2014 were enrolled as donors. Patients with previous radiotherapy or chemotherapy, or with another concurrent cancer, were excluded from the study. Pieces of surgical tissue measuring about 1-2.3 cm3 were kept in RNAlater solution and held at -80 degrees C until needed.

Broader findings and caveats from the paper: With only approximately 16 patients in the cohort, the authors noted that larger samples and more detailed clinical data are needed. Peripheral blood was not sequenced, so blood TCRbeta repertoires were not examined in the lung cancer patients of the study. TCR diversity was significantly higher in younger patients, and higher tumor TCR diversity was associated with shorter overall and disease-free survival. A significantly larger cumulative share of the repertoire was made up by the top 100 clones in normal lung than in tumor tissue. Significantly higher TCR diversity (inverse Simpson) was observed in tumor tissue than in normal lung tissue (around 450 vs 150, P = 0.0075, Mann-Whitney U test). The methods do not name the sequencing platform or mention unique molecular identifiers.

Sequencing was performed on distant non-tumor lung tissue. The clonotype was recovered from a man between 65 and 79 years old with non-small cell lung cancer. This receptor chain uses TRBV7-9 and TRBJ2-1; TRBD2 lines up with 7 middle nucleotides. The bases are TGTGCCAGCAGCTTGTTGCTAGCGGAGAAGAATGAGCAGTTCTTC. It encodes CASSLLLAEKNEQFF. Extended through the reference TRBV7-9 and TRBJ2-1 proteins, this CDR3 yields the full variable domain: DTGVSQNPRHKITKRGQNVTFRCDPISEHNRLYWYRQTLGQGPEFLTYFQNEAQLEKSRLLSDRFSAERPKGSFSTLEIQRTEQGDSAMYLCASSLLLAEKNEQFFGPGTRLTVL.